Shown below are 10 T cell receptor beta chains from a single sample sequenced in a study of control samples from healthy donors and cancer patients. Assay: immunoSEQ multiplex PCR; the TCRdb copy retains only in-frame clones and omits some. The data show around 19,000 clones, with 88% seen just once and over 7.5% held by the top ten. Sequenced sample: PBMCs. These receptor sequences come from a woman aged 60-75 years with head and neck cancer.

CDR3 sequence: CASSDGAAYSPLHF. The DNA of the CDR3 is TGTGCCAGCAGTGACGGGGCGGCCTATTCACCCCTCCACTTT. The chain is built from TRBV2 and TRBJ1-6, with a tentative D call TRBD1 (5 bases). This CDR3 has 14 amino acids. In germline, CDR1 is SNHLY, CDR2 FYNNEI. Deletions cut 3 bases from V and 8 bases from J, with 11 bases between.

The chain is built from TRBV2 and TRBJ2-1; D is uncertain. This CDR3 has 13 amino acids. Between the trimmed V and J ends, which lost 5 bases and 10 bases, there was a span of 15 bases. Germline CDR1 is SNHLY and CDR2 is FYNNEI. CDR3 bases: TGTGCCAGCAGTAGCCACCCGGGCCTCGAGCAGTTCTTC. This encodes CASSSHPGLEQFF.

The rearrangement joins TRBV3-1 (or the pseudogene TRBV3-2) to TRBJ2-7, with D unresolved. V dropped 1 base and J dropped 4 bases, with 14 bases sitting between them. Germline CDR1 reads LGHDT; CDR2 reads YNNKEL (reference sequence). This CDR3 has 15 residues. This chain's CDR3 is CASSQGIIGFYEQYF. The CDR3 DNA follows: TGTGCCAGCAGCCAAGGGATCATCGGGTTTTACGAGCAGTACTTC.

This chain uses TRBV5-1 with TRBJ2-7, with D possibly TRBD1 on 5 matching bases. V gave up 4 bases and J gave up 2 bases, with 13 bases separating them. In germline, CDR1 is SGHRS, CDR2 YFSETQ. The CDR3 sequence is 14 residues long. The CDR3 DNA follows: TGCGCCAGCAGCCCAGGGCCAGTTCCCTACGAGCAGTACTTC. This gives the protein CASSPGPVPYEQYF.

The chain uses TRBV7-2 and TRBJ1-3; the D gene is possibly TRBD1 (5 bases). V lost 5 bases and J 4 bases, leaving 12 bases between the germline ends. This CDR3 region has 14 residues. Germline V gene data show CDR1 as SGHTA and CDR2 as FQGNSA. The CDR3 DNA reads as TGTGCCAGCAGCCGGACAACCGAGGGAAACACCATATATTTT. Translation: CASSRTTEGNTIYF. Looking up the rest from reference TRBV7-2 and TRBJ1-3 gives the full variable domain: GAGVSQSPSNKVTEKGKDVELRCDPISGHTALYWYRQSLGQGLEFLIYFQGNSAPDKSGLPSDRFSAERTGGSVSTLTIQRTQQEDSAVYLCASSRTTEGNTIYFGEGSWLTVV.

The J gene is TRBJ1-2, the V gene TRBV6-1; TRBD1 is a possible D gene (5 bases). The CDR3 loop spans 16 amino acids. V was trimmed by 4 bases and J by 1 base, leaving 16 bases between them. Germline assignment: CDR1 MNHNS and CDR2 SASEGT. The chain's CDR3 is CASSGRSGTYNYGYTF. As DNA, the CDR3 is TGTGCCAGCAGTGGGCGATCTGGGACCTATAACTATGGCTACACCTTC.

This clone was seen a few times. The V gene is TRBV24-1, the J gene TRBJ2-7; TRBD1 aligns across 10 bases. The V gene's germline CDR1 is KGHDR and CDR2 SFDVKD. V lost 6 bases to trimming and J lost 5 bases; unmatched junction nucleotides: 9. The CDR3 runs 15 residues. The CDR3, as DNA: TGTGCCACCAGTTCCACCGGGACAGGGGTCCACGAGCAGTACTTC. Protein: CATSSTGTGVHEQYF.

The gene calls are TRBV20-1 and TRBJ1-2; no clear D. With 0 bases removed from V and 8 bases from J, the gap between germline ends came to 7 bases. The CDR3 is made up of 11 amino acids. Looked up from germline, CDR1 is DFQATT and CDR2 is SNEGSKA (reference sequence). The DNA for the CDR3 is TGCAGTGCTAGAGATCGGAAGGGCTACACCTTC. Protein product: CSARDRKGYTF.

The CDR3 DNA follows: TGCGCCAGCAGCAGGGAACCCTCTGGAAACACCATATATTTT. This encodes CASSREPSGNTIYF. The genes are TRBV4-1 and TRBJ1-3; no definite D call. This CDR3 has 14 residues. V was trimmed by 5 bases and J by 0 bases, leaving 8 bases between them. Germline V gene sequence: CDR1 MGHRA, CDR2 YSYEKL.

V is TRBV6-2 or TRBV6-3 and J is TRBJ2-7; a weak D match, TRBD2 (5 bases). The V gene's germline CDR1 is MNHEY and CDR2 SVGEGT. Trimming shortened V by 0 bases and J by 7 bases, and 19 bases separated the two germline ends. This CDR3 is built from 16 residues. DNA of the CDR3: TGTGCCAGCAGTTACTCGGGTAGCGCCGAGAGGCGGGAGCAGTACTTC. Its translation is CASSYSGSAERREQYF.